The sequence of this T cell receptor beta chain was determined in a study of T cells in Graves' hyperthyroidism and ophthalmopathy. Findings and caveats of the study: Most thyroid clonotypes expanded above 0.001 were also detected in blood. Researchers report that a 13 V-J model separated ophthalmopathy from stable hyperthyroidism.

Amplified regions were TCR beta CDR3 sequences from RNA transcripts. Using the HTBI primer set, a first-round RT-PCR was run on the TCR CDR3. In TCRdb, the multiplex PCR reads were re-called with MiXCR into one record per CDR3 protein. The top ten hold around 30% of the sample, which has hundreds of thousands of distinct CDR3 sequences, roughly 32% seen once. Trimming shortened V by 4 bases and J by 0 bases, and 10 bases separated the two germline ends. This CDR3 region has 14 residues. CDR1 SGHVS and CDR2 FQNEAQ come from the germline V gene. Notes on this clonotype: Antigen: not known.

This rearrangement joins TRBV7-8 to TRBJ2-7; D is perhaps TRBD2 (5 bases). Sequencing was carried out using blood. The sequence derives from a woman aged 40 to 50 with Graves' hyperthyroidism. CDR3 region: CASSSFSVSYEQYF. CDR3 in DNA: TGTGCCAGCAGCTCATTTAGCGTCTCCTACGAGCAGTACTTC.